The T cell receptor (beta chain) described here comes from a study of patients and donors after allogeneic stem cell transplantation. The CDR3 loop spans 14 amino acids. The V gene lost 1 base and the J gene lost 6 bases, with 15 bases spanning the gap. CDR1 and CDR2 from the germline V gene are SQVTM and ANQGSEA. Each CDR3 protein is one row after TCRdb ran MiXCR on the RT-PCR reads. The sample has about 160,000 distinct CDR3 sequences, over 30% seen once. This clonotype was seen only a few times. The TCR comes from a human donor who was either an allogeneic HSCT recipient or a stem cell or donor lymphocyte infusion donor (not recorded which). It is not recorded whose cells these are; they may come from a transplant donor. Sequencing was done on a sample of blood, either unsorted or a sorted T cell fraction (not recorded which). This chain uses TRBV29-1 with TRBJ1-1, with a tentative D call TRBD1 (6 bases). The chain's CDR3 is CSVEGQDPSAEAFF. The CDR3 DNA sequence: TGCAGCGTTGAAGGACAGGATCCATCGGCTGAAGCTTTCTTT.